The 18 T cell receptor beta chains in this list originate from one sample, sequenced in a study of control samples from healthy donors and cancer patients. Sequenced by immunoSEQ multiplex PCR; TCRdb stores in-frame clones only, minus some. The sample holds approximately 160,000 clones, around 95% seen once. The sequencing sample was made of blood. These receptors all come from a woman aged 55-75 years in good health.

This clone showed up just a few times. This chain uses TRBV3-1 (or the pseudogene TRBV3-2) with TRBJ1-2, with TRBD1 as a possible D gene (6 bases). Trimming shortened V by 4 bases and J by 7 bases, and 25 bases separated the two germline ends. The germline V gene encodes CDR1 LGHDT and CDR2 YNNKEL (reference sequence). The length of the CDR3 is 17 residues. CDR3 bases: TGTGCCAGCAGCCGGCGCCAACAAGACAGGCGGACTGGTGGCTACACCTTC. Translated: CASSRRQQDRRTGGYTF.

J is TRBJ1-5 and V is TRBV19, with 7 bases identical to TRBD1. The CDR3 is 17 amino acids. V gave up 4 bases and J gave up 0 bases; unmatched junction bases: 9. Germline CDR1 reads LNHDA; CDR2 reads SQIVND (reference sequence). CDR3 nucleotides: TGTGCCAGTAGTACCACGGGACAGCATTATAGCAATCAGCCCCAGCATTTT. Translation: CASSTTGQHYSNQPQHF.

The rearrangement joins TRBV7-8 to TRBJ1-5, with D hard to call. Trimming stripped 0 bases from V and 4 bases from J, with 7 bases between. The CDR3 is 14 residues long. Germline V CDR1 and CDR2: SGHVS, FQNEAQ. The CDR3 region is CASSLAGSNQPQHF. CDR3 sequence (DNA): TGTGCCAGCAGCTTAGCAGGGTCTAATCAGCCCCAGCATTTT.

This clone was picked up many times. CDR3 in DNA: TGTGCCAGCAGCTTTCAGGGGTTGTCTGGAAACACCATATATTTT. Its protein is CASSFQGLSGNTIYF. The V and J genes are TRBV5-4 and TRBJ1-3, with D possibly matching TRBD1 (6 bases). The CDR3 has 15 residues. Trimming shortened V by 2 bases and J by 1 base, and 10 bases separated the two germline ends. Germline V gives CDR1 SGHNT, CDR2 YYREEE (reference sequence).

The rearrangement links TRBV6-5 to TRBJ1-4, with D uncertain. V was clipped by 4 bases and J by 4 bases, with 10 bases between them. Germline V gives CDR1 MNHEY, CDR2 SVGAGI. There are 14 residues in the CDR3. CDR3 sequence (DNA): TGTGCCAGCAGTTTGGAGGGTCTTAATGAAAAACTGTTTTTT. Amino acids: CASSLEGLNEKLFF.

The rearrangement links TRBV3-1 (or the pseudogene TRBV3-2) to TRBJ2-5; 12 bases align to TRBD1. The J segment lost 4 bases and the V segment lost 1 base, leaving 4 bases of the junction unmatched. This CDR3 contains 16 residues. Germline values: CDR1 LGHDT, CDR2 YNNKEL (reference sequence). The CDR3 DNA sequence: TGTGCCAGCAGCCAAGGTTTGGGACAGGGGGCAGAGACCCAGTACTTC. Residues: CASSQGLGQGAETQYF.

This chain uses TRBV6-5 with TRBJ1-3; D might be TRBD1 (6 bases). In germline, CDR1 is MNHEY, CDR2 SVGAGI. This CDR3 has 15 amino acids. Trimming took 2 bases from V and 0 from J, leaving 8 bases between them. Written as DNA, the CDR3 is TGTGCCAGCAGTTACGGACAGTCCTCTGGAAACACCATATATTTT. Its protein is CASSYGQSSGNTIYF.

This clone was detected a few times. The chain has TRBV6-5 and TRBJ1-1, with a possible D match to TRBD1 (5 bases). The V end lost 6 bases, the J end lost 3 bases, and 11 bases lay between the germline ends. There are 13 residues in the CDR3. Germline CDR1 reads MNHEY; CDR2 reads SVGAGI. CDR3 coding DNA: TGTGCCAGCAGACTACTGGGGGACACTGAAGCTTTCTTT. Its translation is CASRLLGDTEAFF.

Details on this clone: A read error may produce the germline difference seen at one junction end. The chain is built from TRBV7-7 and TRBJ2-5; D is possibly TRBD2 (7 bases). Germline V gene data show CDR1 as SSHAT and CDR2 as FNYEAQ (reference sequence). This CDR3 region has 16 residues. In nucleotides, the CDR3 is TGTGCTAGCAGCTTAGGGGGGGGCAGGGCCCGAGAGACCCAGTACTTC. Translation: CASSLGGGRARETQYF.

The chain uses TRBV19 and TRBJ1-3; 7 nucleotides match TRBD1. CDR3 size: 14 residues. The V gene end was trimmed by 8 bases and the J gene end by 0 bases; junction bases not matched to a gene: 4. The germline V gene has CDR1 LNHDA and CDR2 SQIVND (reference sequence). This CDR3 is CASVGGHSGNTIYF. The CDR3 DNA follows: TGTGCCAGTGTAGGGGGCCACTCTGGAAACACCATATATTTT.

This clone showed up just once. This chain uses TRBV18 with TRBJ2-4; D might be TRBD1 (7 bases). This CDR3 has 13 amino acids. The V end was cut by 4 bases, the J end by 8 bases, with 12 bases between. The germline V gene encodes CDR1 KGHSH and CDR2 LQKENI. CDR3 sequence (DNA): TGTGCCAGCTCACAAGACAGGGAGGACATTCAGTACTTC. It codes for CASSQDREDIQYF.

This rearrangement joins TRBV5-1 to TRBJ2-1, with 9 bases that match TRBD2. The trim removed 3 bases at V and 7 bases at J, leaving 8 bases unmatched. CDR3 length equals 15 residues. Germline CDR1 SGHRS, CDR2 YFSETQ. The DNA for the CDR3 is TGCGCCAGCAGCTCTCCGGGACTAGCAATTAATGAGCAGTTCTTC. It specifies CASSSPGLAINEQFF.

The genes are TRBV4-3 and TRBJ1-1; no clear D. Trimming took off 0 bases at V and 11 bases at J, with 13 bases between the two ends. CDR1 is LGHNA, CDR2 YSLEER, per germline. This CDR3 comprises 13 residues. CDR3 amino acids: CASSQEFSKSAFF. In DNA, the CDR3 is TGCGCCAGCAGCCAAGAATTCTCAAAATCGGCTTTCTTT.

This CDR3 is CASSLGIGGADEQYF. The CDR3, as DNA: TGTGCCAGCAGCTTGGGAATCGGAGGCGCGGACGAGCAGTACTTC. The chain joins TRBV5-6 to TRBJ2-7; D might be TRBD2 (5 bases). Germline lookup yields CDR1 SGHDT and CDR2 YYEEEE. V lost 0 bases, J lost 5 bases, and 15 bases lay in between. This CDR3 is built from 15 residues.

CDR3 DNA: TGTGCCTGGAGTGGTTTCGACAGCGTGAACACTGAAGCTTTCTTT. The encoded protein is CAWSGFDSVNTEAFF. The chain is built from TRBV30 and TRBJ1-1, with a tentative D call TRBD1 (5 bases). Germline V gene sequence: CDR1 GTSNPN, CDR2 SVGIG (reference sequence). V dropped 1 base and J dropped 0 bases, with 12 bases sitting between them. CDR3 length: 15 residues.

This rearrangement joins TRBV30 to TRBJ2-7; 9 bases fit TRBD1. Per germline, CDR1 GTSNPN and CDR2 SVGIG (reference sequence). The CDR3 extends over 13 amino acids. The trim removed 2 bases at V and 10 bases at J, leaving 9 bases unmatched. CDR3 sequence (DNA): TGTGCCTGGAGTCCGGGACAGGGAGTCACCCAGTACTTC. Protein: CAWSPGQGVTQYF. The whole variable domain, filled in from reference TRBV30 and TRBJ2-7, reads SQTIHQWPATLVQPVGSPLSLECTVEGTSNPNLYWYRQAAGRGLQLLFYSVGIGQISSEVPQNLSASRPQDRQFILSSKKLLLSDSGFYLCAWSPGQGVTQYFGPGTRLTVT.

This clone was counted a single time. The V and J genes are TRBV6-6 and TRBJ1-3, with D possibly TRBD1 on 5 matching bases. V lost 0 bases and J 8 bases, leaving 11 bases between the germline ends. This CDR3 has 14 amino acids. Per germline, CDR1 MNHNY and CDR2 SVGAGI (reference sequence). The CDR3 DNA reads as TGTGCCAGCAGTTACTCGAGCAGGGAAGACACCATATATTTT. Translating gives CASSYSSREDTIYF.

In its sample, this clone was seen once. The rearrangement joins TRBV7-2 to TRBJ1-6; D might be TRBD1 (5 bases). Trimming pared 2 bases from V and 1 base from J, leaving 9 bases between. Germline V gene data show CDR1 as SGHTA and CDR2 as FQGNSA. CDR3 length: 16 amino acids. CDR3 sequence reads: CASSLSQGSYNSPLHF. The CDR3 DNA follows: TGTGCCAGCAGCTTAAGTCAGGGTTCCTATAATTCACCCCTCCACTTT.